Detailed here is one TCR beta chain. The target antigen is unknown. These data are taken from a study of cytomegalovirus exposure and HLA in healthy donors. V lost 5 bases and J 3 bases, leaving 18 bases between the germline ends. This CDR3 is 16 amino acids long. CDR1 is SGHNT, CDR2 YYREEE, per germline (reference sequence). PCR used 60 Vbeta primers and 13 Jbeta primers. Some clones are missing from TCRdb's copy, which holds only in-frame ones; the method was immunoSEQ multiplex PCR. The sample lists over 100,000 clones, more than 75% occurring once. Study-wide results and caveats: Clonal expansion, a later analysis showed, was greater in HLA-associated TCR beta chains than in equally common others.

This rearrangement joins TRBV5-4 to TRBJ2-1, with D perhaps TRBD2 (6 bases). The sample taken for sequencing was PBMCs. This clonotype was sampled from a woman between 45 and 60 years old in good health and CMV-seropositive. CDR3 sequence reads: CASSSWRGPLYNEQFF. CDR3 coding DNA: TGTGCCAGCAGTTCCTGGAGGGGCCCCCTCTACAATGAGCAGTTCTTC.